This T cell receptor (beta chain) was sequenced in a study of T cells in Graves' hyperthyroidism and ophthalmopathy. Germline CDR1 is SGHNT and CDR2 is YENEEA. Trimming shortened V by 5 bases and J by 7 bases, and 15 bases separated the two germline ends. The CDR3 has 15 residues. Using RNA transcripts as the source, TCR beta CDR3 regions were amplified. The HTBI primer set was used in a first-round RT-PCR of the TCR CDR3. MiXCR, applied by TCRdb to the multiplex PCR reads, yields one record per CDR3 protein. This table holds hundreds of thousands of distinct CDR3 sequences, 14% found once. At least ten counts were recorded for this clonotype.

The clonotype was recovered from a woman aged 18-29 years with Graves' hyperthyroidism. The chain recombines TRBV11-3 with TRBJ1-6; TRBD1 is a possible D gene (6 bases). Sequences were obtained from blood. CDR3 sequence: CASSGQGIYNSPLHF. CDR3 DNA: TGTGCCAGCAGCGGGCAGGGGATATACAATTCACCCCTCCACTTT.